This T cell receptor (beta chain) is from a study of CD8 T cells in ankylosing spondylitis. Study-wide points: Clones that were linked to disease were CD8+ and were relatively rare in peripheral blood.

V was shortened by 1 base and J by 4 bases, with 11 bases between the two germline ends. CDR3 size: 16 residues. The germline CDR1 and CDR2 sequences are MNHEY and SMNVEV (reference sequence). TCRdb recomputed calls from the 5' RACE reads with MiXCR, one row per CDR3 protein. The sample holds 340,000 or so distinct CDR3 sequences, about 14% seen once. Details on this clonotype: Its target is unknown.

The chain joins TRBV27 to TRBJ1-6, with unresolved D. Sample: blood, either unsorted or a sorted T cell fraction (not recorded which). The clonotype comes from a male donor with ankylosing spondylitis or in good health (not recorded which). This CDR3 reads CASSLFGIEYNSPLHF. CDR3 bases: TGTGCCAGCAGTTTATTTGGCATAGAATATAATTCACCCCTCCACTTT.